This is a list of T cell receptor beta chains from one sample in a study of post-analysis software for immune sequencing data. Using its own MiXCR run on the PCR reads, TCRdb lists one record per CDR3 protein. The profile shows 650,000 to 900,000 distinct CDR3 sequences, around 42% of them singletons. Sequences were obtained from blood. These receptor sequences come from a girl aged 10 to 17 with multiple sclerosis. CDR3s include the opening cysteine and the closing phenylalanine or tryptophan. The D gene is left open where the match is weak. Some rows mark clone size as missing; the rest say once, few, many or name a class of expanded clone.

CDR3 DNA: TGCAGTGCCACAGCCGGGACAGGGGCAATGGAGACCCAGTACTTC
CDR3 protein: CSATAGTGAMETQYF
D gene: TRBD1
clone size: NA
J gene: TRBJ2-5
V gene: TRBV20-1

CDR3 DNA: TGCAGCGTTGTCAGGTCCGATTCTAACACTGAAGCTTTCTTT
CDR3 protein: CSVVRSDSNTEAFF
D gene: NA
clone size: few
J gene: TRBJ1-1
V gene: TRBV29-1

CDR3 DNA: TGTGCCAGCAGCACACAGGGGGCGGGGAGAGGCAATGAGCAGTTCTTC
CDR3 protein: CASSTQGAGRGNEQFF
D gene: TRBD1
clone size: NA
J gene: TRBJ2-1
V gene: TRBV27

CDR3 DNA: TGTGCCACCAGCAGAGATCGCCCGGGTCATGAGCAGTTCTTC
CDR3 protein: CATSRDRPGHEQFF
D gene: NA
clone size: many
J gene: TRBJ2-1
V gene: TRBV15

CDR3 DNA: TGCAGTGCTGCCCGAGGGGGGATGGCTGAAGCTTTCTTT
CDR3 protein: CSAARGGMAEAFF
D gene: NA
clone size: NA
J gene: TRBJ1-1
V gene: TRBV20-1

CDR3 DNA: TGTGCCAGCAGCCCAAAGGGGCGGGACGGCTTTGAGCAGTACTTC
CDR3 protein: CASSPKGRDGFEQYF
D gene: NA
clone size: few
J gene: TRBJ2-7
V gene: TRBV7-2

CDR3 DNA: TGTGCCAGCAGCCAAGCCCTAGCGGGCAGCACAGATACGCAGTATTTT
CDR3 protein: CASSQALAGSTDTQYF
D gene: TRBD2
clone size: NA
J gene: TRBJ2-3
V gene: TRBV4-2

CDR3 DNA: TGTGCCAGCAGCCCCACCCCGGGGAACACTGAAGCTTTCTTT
CDR3 protein: CASSPTPGNTEAFF
D gene: NA
clone size: NA
J gene: TRBJ1-1
V gene: TRBV27

CDR3 DNA: TGCAGCGCCACAGTTGGCTATGGCTACACCTTC
CDR3 protein: CSATVGYGYTF
D gene: NA
clone size: few
J gene: TRBJ1-2
V gene: TRBV29-1

CDR3 DNA: TGCAGCGTTGAGGGCAGGGGCGAGCAGTACTTC
CDR3 protein: CSVEGRGEQYF
D gene: NA
clone size: NA
J gene: TRBJ2-7
V gene: TRBV29-1

CDR3 DNA: TGTGCCAGCATTCGCGCGGAATACAATGAGCAGTACTTC
CDR3 protein: CASIRAEYNEQYF
D gene: NA
clone size: NA
J gene: TRBJ2-4
V gene: TRBV2

CDR3 DNA: TGTGCCAGCAGTGAAGTGGACGGTTACTTCAATCAGCCCCAGCATTTT
CDR3 protein: CASSEVDGYFNQPQHF
D gene: NA
clone size: NA
J gene: TRBJ1-5
V gene: TRBV6-1

CDR3 DNA: TGTGCCAGCAGACTCTCCAGGCTAGATGGCTACACCTTC
CDR3 protein: CASRLSRLDGYTF
D gene: NA
clone size: NA
J gene: TRBJ1-2
V gene: TRBV6-5

CDR3 DNA: TGTGCCAGCAGTTTAGCGGGAGGGCTCCCATCCGAGCAGTACTTC
CDR3 protein: CASSLAGGLPSEQYF
D gene: TRBD2
clone size: NA
J gene: TRBJ2-7
V gene: TRBV12-3/TRBV12-4

CDR3 DNA: TGTGCCAGCAGCTTACGAACGCTAGGACTAGCGGGAGGGGGAGATACGCAGTATTTT
CDR3 protein: CASSLRTLGLAGGGDTQYF
D gene: TRBD2
clone size: few
J gene: TRBJ2-3
V gene: TRBV7-8

CDR3 DNA: TGTGCCAGCAGCTTAAGGGGCCCTGGGAGCAATCAGCCCCAGCATTTT
CDR3 protein: CASSLRGPGSNQPQHF
D gene: NA
clone size: many
J gene: TRBJ1-5
V gene: TRBV7-6

CDR3 DNA: TGTGCCAGCAGCTTAGAGGGAACTAGTTTCCCAAACATTCAGTACTTC
CDR3 protein: CASSLEGTSFPNIQYF
D gene: NA
clone size: few
J gene: TRBJ2-4
V gene: TRBV11-2

CDR3 DNA: TGCAGTCGACTCCGGGCTAGCGGGAGCGGGGGAGATACGCAGTATTTT
CDR3 protein: CSRLRASGSGGDTQYF
D gene: TRBD2
clone size: NA
J gene: TRBJ2-3
V gene: TRBV20-1

CDR3 DNA: TGTGCCACCAGTGATTTTCGCCTCAATGAGCAGTTCTTC
CDR3 protein: CATSDFRLNEQFF
D gene: NA
clone size: NA
J gene: TRBJ2-1
V gene: TRBV24-1

CDR3 DNA: TGTGCCAGCAGCCCCTCAGGGGGCTTGTACACCGGGGAGCTGTTTTTT
CDR3 protein: CASSPSGGLYTGELFF
D gene: TRBD1
clone size: NA
J gene: TRBJ2-2
V gene: TRBV3-1

CDR3 DNA: TGCAGTGCTAGACCCCGCCGGCATGAGCAGTTCTTC
CDR3 protein: CSARPRRHEQFF
D gene: NA
clone size: few
J gene: TRBJ2-1
V gene: TRBV20-1

CDR3 DNA: TGTGCCAGCAGTTTATCGCCGACTAGCGGCTACGAGCAGTACTTC
CDR3 protein: CASSLSPTSGYEQYF
D gene: TRBD2
clone size: few
J gene: TRBJ2-7
V gene: TRBV27

CDR3 DNA: TGTGCCAGCAGTTTAGATCAGGACTCCTACGAGCAGTACTTC
CDR3 protein: CASSLDQDSYEQYF
D gene: NA
clone size: once
J gene: TRBJ2-7
V gene: TRBV27

CDR3 DNA: TGTGCCAGCAGCTTATTATCGGGAGCGGGAGGGCCGATTGAGCAGTTCTTC
CDR3 protein: CASSLLSGAGGPIEQFF
D gene: TRBD2
clone size: NA
J gene: TRBJ2-1
V gene: TRBV7-3

CDR3 DNA: TGTGCCAGCAGCCAAGGGGGACAGGGGCGCTCCTACGAGCAGTACTTC
CDR3 protein: CASSQGGQGRSYEQYF
D gene: TRBD1
clone size: few
J gene: TRBJ2-7
V gene: TRBV3-1

CDR3 DNA: TGTGCCAGCAGTTTCAACAGGGGGCCTGGGGCCAACGTCCTGACTTTC
CDR3 protein: CASSFNRGPGANVLTF
D gene: TRBD1
clone size: few
J gene: TRBJ2-6
V gene: TRBV12-3/TRBV12-4

CDR3 DNA: TGCGCCAGCAGCTTGAGTTTGCGGTCTAGCACAGATACGCAGTATTTT
CDR3 protein: CASSLSLRSSTDTQYF
D gene: NA
clone size: NA
J gene: TRBJ2-3
V gene: TRBV5-1

CDR3 DNA: TGTGCCACCAGTGATTTGCGGACAGGGCTGGGCACCGGGGAGCTGTTTTTT
CDR3 protein: CATSDLRTGLGTGELFF
D gene: TRBD1
clone size: NA
J gene: TRBJ2-2
V gene: TRBV24-1

CDR3 DNA: TGCAGTGCTTCAGGGGTCGGAGGTTCGGGCTACGAGCAGTACTTC
CDR3 protein: CSASGVGGSGYEQYF
D gene: NA
clone size: NA
J gene: TRBJ2-7
V gene: TRBV20-1

CDR3 DNA: TGCAGTGCTAGACGTACCGGGACAGGGGACTACGAGCAGTACTTC
CDR3 protein: CSARRTGTGDYEQYF
D gene: TRBD1
clone size: NA
J gene: TRBJ2-7
V gene: TRBV20-1

CDR3 DNA: TGTGCCAGCAGTCAAGGGCTAGCGGGAACGGAGACCCAGTACTTC
CDR3 protein: CASSQGLAGTETQYF
D gene: TRBD2
clone size: NA
J gene: TRBJ2-5
V gene: TRBV6-1

CDR3 DNA: TGTGCCAGCAGCGAGAGGGGCCCCTACAATGAGCAGTACTTC
CDR3 protein: CASSERGPYNEQYF
D gene: NA
clone size: NA
J gene: TRBJ2-7
V gene: TRBV6-5

CDR3 DNA: TGTGCCAGCAGCTTAAGGCAGGATGAGCAGTTCTTC
CDR3 protein: CASSLRQDEQFF
D gene: NA
clone size: few
J gene: TRBJ2-1
V gene: TRBV7-9

CDR3 DNA: TGCGCCAGCAGGGGCGTCTACGAGCAGTACTTC
CDR3 protein: CASRGVYEQYF
D gene: NA
clone size: few
J gene: TRBJ2-7
V gene: TRBV10-2

CDR3 DNA: TGTGCCAGCAGCCTGGTAAGCGGGAGAAACTACGAGCAGTACTTC
CDR3 protein: CASSLVSGRNYEQYF
D gene: TRBD2
clone size: NA
J gene: TRBJ2-7
V gene: TRBV7-9

CDR3 DNA: TGTGCCAGCAGCCAAAGCGGGAGGGGCTACGAGCAGTACTTC
CDR3 protein: CASSQSGRGYEQYF
D gene: TRBD2
clone size: few
J gene: TRBJ2-7
V gene: TRBV5-6

CDR3 DNA: TGCAGTGCTTTAGGGACAGCCTCCTACGAGCAGTACTTC
CDR3 protein: CSALGTASYEQYF
D gene: TRBD1
clone size: few
J gene: TRBJ2-7
V gene: TRBV20-1

CDR3 DNA: TGCAGTGCTGGAGGACAGCAAGAAGAGACCCAGTACTTC
CDR3 protein: CSAGGQQEETQYF
D gene: NA
clone size: NA
J gene: TRBJ2-5
V gene: TRBV20-1

CDR3 DNA: TGCAGCGTTCCTGCGGGACTAGCGTCCTACAATGAGCAGTTCTTC
CDR3 protein: CSVPAGLASYNEQFF
D gene: TRBD2
clone size: NA
J gene: TRBJ2-1
V gene: TRBV29-1